This entry lists 18 T cell receptor beta chains sequenced from one sample in a study of shared clonotypes between healthy human individuals. Naive CD8 isolation took CD45RO-negative cells positively selected for CCR7 and excluded terminally differentiated effector memory CD45RA+ cells. Some clones are missing from TCRdb's copy, which holds only in-frame ones; the method was immunoSEQ multiplex PCR. The table lists about 820,000 clones, about 91% of them singletons, with approximately 25% in the top ten. The sample consisted of naive CD8+ T cells sorted from blood. These receptors were taken from a man aged 30-40 years in good health.

The chain joins TRBV4-1 to TRBJ2-5; 7 bases agree with TRBD1. There are 16 residues in the CDR3. Germline CDR1 MGHRA, CDR2 YSYEKL. V dropped 0 bases and J dropped 5; count of bases not matched to a gene: 9. In DNA, the CDR3 is TGCGCCAGCAGCCAAGACGACAGGGATCCTGGGGAGACCCAGTACTTC. Protein product: CASSQDDRDPGETQYF.

This chain links TRBV7-9 with TRBJ1-2, with D hard to call. The CDR3 runs to 15 residues. CDR1 is SEHNR, CDR2 FQNEAQ, per germline (reference sequence). V was clipped by 3 bases and J by 2 bases, with 13 bases between them. This chain's CDR3 is CASSFAEGANYGYTF. CDR3 nucleotide sequence: TGTGCCAGCAGCTTCGCCGAGGGAGCGAACTATGGCTACACCTTC.

The V call is TRBV2, the J call TRBJ2-3, with 9 bases identical to TRBD2. The CDR3 covers 16 residues. CDR1 is SNHLY, CDR2 FYNNEI, per germline. V was clipped by 8 bases and J by 0 bases; unmatched bases: 9. The CDR3 reads CASPLAAGGSTDTQYF. CDR3 in DNA: TGTGCCAGCCCTCTTGCAGCGGGAGGTAGCACAGATACGCAGTATTTT.

This sequence joins TRBV5-4 and TRBJ2-7, with D perhaps being TRBD1 or TRBD2 (5 bases each). The V end lost 4 bases, the J end lost 1 base, and 9 bases lay between the germline ends. The CDR3 spans 13 residues. The germline V gene has CDR1 SGHNT and CDR2 YYREEE (reference sequence). The CDR3 coding sequence is TGTGCCAGCAGCCATGGGGGTTCCTACGAGCAGTACTTC. Translating gives CASSHGGSYEQYF. Supplemented by reference TRBV5-4 and TRBJ2-7, the full variable domain reads ETGVTQSPTHLIKTRGQQVTLRCSSQSGHNTVSWYQQALGQGPQFIFQYYREEENGRGNFPPRFSGLQFPNYSSELNVNALELDDSALYLCASSHGGSYEQYFGPGTRLTVT.

The J gene is TRBJ1-3, the V gene TRBV7-8; 8 bases are a match to TRBD1. The V and J ends lost 4 bases and 1 base, in that order; junction bases with no gene match: 6. Germline CDR1 reads SGHVS; CDR2 reads FQNEAQ. CDR3 length: 16 amino acids. CDR3 DNA: TGTGCCAGCAGCTACAGGGGGACAAAATCTGGAAACACCATATATTTT. Protein: CASSYRGTKSGNTIYF.

This chain connects TRBV7-8 to TRBJ2-3, with 10 positions matching TRBD2. CDR3 size: 16 residues. Germline CDR1 and CDR2: SGHVS and FQNEAQ. J was trimmed by 1 base and V by 4 bases; bases with no gene match: 5. This chain's CDR3 is CASSYAGTSGTDTQYF. The DNA of the CDR3 is TGTGCCAGCAGCTACGCCGGGACTAGCGGCACAGATACGCAGTATTTT.

The genes are TRBV2 and TRBJ1-5; D unresolved. Germline V gives CDR1 SNHLY, CDR2 FYNNEI. CDR3 length: 15 amino acids. With 8 bases removed from V and 4 bases from J, the gap between germline ends came to 18 bases. The CDR3 loop reads CASQEDSPLNQPQHF. The CDR3 nucleotides read TGTGCCAGCCAAGAGGACTCGCCTCTAAATCAGCCCCAGCATTTT.

V usage is TRBV6-5 and J usage is TRBJ1-1; tentative D call: TRBD1 (5 bases). V dropped 6 bases and J dropped 3 bases, with 17 bases sitting between them. CDR1 is MNHEY and CDR2 is SVGAGI in the germline V gene. The CDR3 length is 15 residues. The chain's CDR3 is CASSPKGAGDTEAFF. The CDR3 DNA reads TGTGCCAGCAGCCCCAAAGGGGCCGGGGACACTGAAGCTTTCTTT.

The rearrangement links TRBV2 to TRBJ1-2; TRBD1 aligns across 7 bases. V shed 7 bases, J shed 4 bases, and the junction held 3 bases outside the gene matches. Germline V gene sequence: CDR1 SNHLY, CDR2 FYNNEI. This CDR3 region has 12 residues. The CDR3 sequence is CASTGTAYGYTF. CDR3 bases: TGTGCCAGCACCGGGACAGCCTATGGCTACACCTTC. Complete variable domain (other parts from reference TRBV2 and TRBJ1-2): EPEVTQTPSHQVTQMGQEVILRCVPISNHLYFYWYRQILGQKVEFLVSFYNNEISEKSEIFDDQFSVERPDGSNFTLKIRSTKLEDSAMYFCASTGTAYGYTFGSGTRLTVV.

V gene TRBV15 combines with J gene TRBJ1-3; D not resolved. V was pared by 1 base and J by 4 bases, with 11 bases between. Germline V gene sequence: CDR1 LNHNV, CDR2 YYDKDF (reference sequence). The CDR3 is 15 residues long. Here the CDR3 reads CATSRGRADGNTIYF. The CDR3 nucleotides read TGTGCCACCAGCAGAGGTAGGGCCGACGGAAACACCATATATTTT.

This clone was recorded once. Within the sample, other DNA sequences also encode this same CDR3. The chain joins TRBV27 to TRBJ2-7; D may be TRBD2 (6 bases). The CDR3 consists of 12 residues. Germline CDR1 reads MNHEY; CDR2 reads SMNVEV (reference sequence). Trimming removed 6 bases at V and 7 bases at J, with 13 bases between. The CDR3 region is CASSLGAGEQYF. CDR3 bases: TGTGCCAGCAGCCTCGGGGCGGGGGAGCAGTACTTC.

This chain links TRBV15 with TRBJ2-3; TRBD1 matches at 8 bases. V shed 3 bases, J shed 5 bases, and the junction held 10 bases outside the gene matches. Germline V CDR1 and CDR2: LNHNV, YYDKDF (reference sequence). The CDR3 length is 16 residues. CDR3 nucleotide sequence: TGTGCCACCAGCAGTTATGGGACAGGTCACGTAGATACGCAGTATTTT. Its protein is CATSSYGTGHVDTQYF.

The chain uses TRBV9 and TRBJ2-7; 8 nucleotides agree with TRBD2. Germline lookup yields CDR1 SGDLS and CDR2 YYNGEE. J gave up 5 bases and V 0 bases, and 10 bases lay outside the gene matches. CDR3 length: 16 residues. The CDR3 protein is CASSVALGLVTDEQYF. DNA for the CDR3: TGTGCCAGCAGCGTAGCCCTGGGACTAGTTACCGACGAGCAGTACTTC. The full variable domain, its missing parts supplied by reference TRBV9 and TRBJ2-7, is DSGVTQTPKHLITATGQRVTLRCSPRSGDLSVYWYQQSLDQGLQFLIQYYNGEERAKGNILERFSAQQFPDLHSELNLSSLELGDSALYFCASSVALGLVTDEQYFGPGTRLTVT.

The V and J genes are TRBV19 and TRBJ2-2; 8 bases fit TRBD2. Unmatched junction bases numbered 27, after V lost 5 bases and J lost 1 base. This CDR3 region has 23 residues. Germline V gene data show CDR1 as LNHDA and CDR2 as SQIVND (reference sequence). For the CDR3, the DNA is TGTGCCAGTAGTTCTTTTCGGGAGGGCACAGGCCCTCCGCCGTTGAAGAACACCGGGGAGCTGTTTTTT. It translates to CASSSFREGTGPPPLKNTGELFF.

This clone was observed a single time. The V and J genes are TRBV7-9 and TRBJ2-1, with 13 bases lining up with TRBD2. Per germline, CDR1 SEHNR and CDR2 FQNEAQ (reference sequence). The CDR3 extends over 19 amino acids. With V trimmed by 3 bases and J by 10 bases, 18 bases remained unmatched. The CDR3 DNA reads as TGTGCCAGCAGCTTGATAACCCCGACGCTACTAGCGGGAGGGAGGGAGCAGTTCTTC. Protein product: CASSLITPTLLAGGREQFF.

The rearrangement joins TRBV30 to TRBJ2-7; no firm D call. From germline, CDR1 is GTSNPN and CDR2 SVGIG (reference sequence). Trimming removed 0 bases from V and 5 bases from J, with 14 bases in between. This CDR3 has 14 residues. CDR3 bases: TGTGCCTGGAGTGTATCCCATGGCTACGACGAGCAGTACTTC. Its protein is CAWSVSHGYDEQYF. Full variable domain (outside the CDR3, taken from reference TRBV30 and TRBJ2-7): SQTIHQWPATLVQPVGSPLSLECTVEGTSNPNLYWYRQAAGRGLQLLFYSVGIGQISSEVPQNLSASRPQDRQFILSSKKLLLSDSGFYLCAWSVSHGYDEQYFGPGTRLTVT.

The rearrangement uses TRBV7-9 and TRBJ2-7; TRBD2 might be the D (6 bases). The CDR3 runs 15 residues. Deletions cut 6 bases from V and 2 bases from J, with 17 bases between. Per the germline V gene, CDR1 is SEHNR and CDR2 is FQNEAQ (reference sequence). The CDR3 here is CASSHDAGTAYEQYF. CDR3 nucleotide sequence: TGTGCCAGCAGTCACGATGCGGGGACTGCCTACGAGCAGTACTTC.

This clone came up a few times. This chain links TRBV6-5 with TRBJ2-2, with D perhaps TRBD2 (5 bases). Germline CDR1 MNHEY, CDR2 SVGAGI. With 2 bases removed from V and 5 bases from J, the gap between germline ends came to 9 bases. This CDR3 is 14 amino acids long. The chain's CDR3 is CASSYGIATGELFF. CDR3 DNA: TGTGCCAGCAGTTACGGGATAGCGACCGGGGAGCTGTTTTTT.